Shown below are 30 T cell receptor beta chains from a single sample sequenced in a study of PD-1 blockade in mismatch repair-deficient tumors. Measured with immunoSEQ multiplex PCR; TCRdb has only the in-frame clones, and not every one. The table lists approximately 110,000 clones, more than 60% of them singletons, with 4% to 6% in the top ten. The source material was peripheral blood, sampled approximately 60 weeks after starting pembrolizumab. These receptor sequences come from an adult with mismatch repair-deficient cancer.

This clone was found a few times. The chain joins TRBV11-2 to TRBJ1-2; D not certain. Germline V lookup: CDR1 SGHAT, CDR2 FQNNGV. The length of the CDR3 is 13 residues. V was pared by 1 base and J by 4 bases, with 7 bases between. The CDR3 here is CASSLVTVYGYTF. The CDR3 nucleotides read TGTGCCAGCAGCTTAGTTACAGTCTATGGCTACACCTTC.

This sequence joins TRBV4-3 and TRBJ2-3, with a weak D call TRBD2 (5 bases). This CDR3 contains 17 residues. V dropped 2 bases and J dropped 4 bases, with 19 bases sitting between them. Germline lookup yields CDR1 LGHNA and CDR2 YSLEER. The DNA of the CDR3 is TGCGCCAGCAGCCAAACGGACGGCGGGTTCGGGCCAGATACGCAGTATTTT. It codes for CASSQTDGGFGPDTQYF.

The rearrangement links TRBV29-1 to TRBJ2-3; 8 positions agree with TRBD2. CDR3 size: 14 residues. The V and J ends lost 4 bases and 3 bases, in that order; junction bases with no gene match: 6. CDR1 is SQVTM, CDR2 ANQGSEA, per germline. In nucleotides, the CDR3 is TGCAGCGTTGTACCAGCGGGAGTGACAGATACGCAGTATTTT. The encoded protein is CSVVPAGVTDTQYF.

The J gene is TRBJ2-7, the V gene TRBV21-1; TRBD1, the D gene given by the table, was not confirmed from the DNA. TRBV21-1 is listed as a pseudogene. CDR3 size: 15 residues. The DNA of the CDR3 is TGTGCCAGCAGCAAAGGGACAGGGGGCTCCTACGAGCAGTACTTC. Protein: CASSKGTGGSYEQYF.

There are many counts of this clone. The chain uses TRBV14 and TRBJ2-1; TRBD2 aligns across 9 bases. Losses at the gene ends were 4 bases for V and 2 bases for J; bases not matched to a gene: 3. Germline lookup yields CDR1 SGHDN and CDR2 FVKESK. The length of the CDR3 is 15 residues. CDR3 region: CASSPRGGTYNEQFF. CDR3 bases: TGTGCCAGCAGCCCGCGGGGGGGGACCTACAATGAGCAGTTCTTC.

This chain connects TRBV27 to TRBJ2-1; tentative D call: TRBD2 (5 bases). The length of the CDR3 is 15 residues. CDR1 MNHEY and CDR2 SMNVEV come from the germline V gene (reference sequence). Trimming pared 6 bases from V and 5 bases from J, leaving 17 bases between. CDR3 bases: TGTGCCAGCAGCCCCAGAGACTATAACGACAATGAGCAGTTCTTC. It is translated as CASSPRDYNDNEQFF.

The rearrangement uses TRBV11-3 and TRBJ2-5; TRBD1 matches at 9 bases. CDR1 and CDR2 (germline): SGHNT, YENEEA. The junction had 7 bases not matched to a gene; V was cut back by 0 bases and J by 2 bases. The CDR3 spans 17 residues. In DNA form, the CDR3 reads TGTGCCAGCAGCTTAGATCGGGGGACAGGGATACAAGAGACCCAGTACTTC. Protein: CASSLDRGTGIQETQYF. The full variable domain, rest sourced from reference TRBV11-3 and TRBJ2-5, is EAGVVQSPRYKIIEKKQPVAFWCNPISGHNTLYWYLQNLGQGPELLIRYENEEAVDDSQLPKDRFSAERLKGVDSTLKIQPAELGDSAVYLCASSLDRGTGIQETQYFGPGTRLLVL.

This chain connects TRBV13 to TRBJ2-1; 10 bases line up with TRBD2. V shed 8 bases, J shed 7 bases, and the junction held 8 bases outside the gene matches. The CDR3 loop spans 14 amino acids. Germline lookup yields CDR1 PRHDT and CDR2 FYEKMQ (reference sequence). CDR3 coding DNA: TGTGCCAGCTCCCCCCTAGCGGGAGAAAATGAGCAGTTCTTC. Translating gives CASSPLAGENEQFF.

The J gene is TRBJ2-7, the V gene TRBV2; TRBD1 matches at 7 bases. V was clipped by 7 bases and J by 3 bases; unmatched bases: 6. Per the germline V gene, CDR1 is SNHLY and CDR2 is FYNNEI. The CDR3 runs to 13 residues. CDR3 nucleotides: TGTGCCAGCACCCGGGACAGTTTCTACGAGCAGTACTTC. Translation: CASTRDSFYEQYF.

This rearrangement joins TRBV18 to TRBJ1-1, with TRBD1 as a possible D gene (5 bases). Germline V gene sequence: CDR1 KGHSH, CDR2 LQKENI. The CDR3 sequence is 16 residues long. Trimming pared 2 bases from V and 0 bases from J, leaving 13 bases between. This chain's CDR3 is CASSPERGELNTEAFF. As DNA, the CDR3 is TGTGCCAGCTCACCAGAAAGGGGAGAACTGAACACTGAAGCTTTCTTT.

The CDR3: CASSLKLEQFF. As DNA, the CDR3 is TGTGCCAGCAGCTTAAAGCTCGAGCAGTTCTTC. The chain has TRBV7-9 and TRBJ2-1; D unresolved. Trimming cost V 2 bases and J 10 bases, with 6 bases left between them. Germline-derived CDR1 and CDR2 are SEHNR and FQNEAQ (reference sequence). The CDR3 has 11 residues. Drawing the rest from reference TRBV7-9 and TRBJ2-1, the complete variable domain is DTGVSQNPRHKITKRGQNVTFRCDPISEHNRLYWYRQTLGQGPEFLTYFQNEAQLEKSRLLSDRFSAERPKGSFSTLEIQRTEQGDSAMYLCASSLKLEQFFGPGTRLTVL.

This clone has only one observation. The chain carries TRBV6-1 and TRBJ1-3; D is perhaps TRBD1 (5 bases). V was shortened by 6 bases and J by 2 bases, with 11 bases between the two germline ends. Germline V gene sequence: CDR1 MNHNS, CDR2 SASEGT. This CDR3 region has 14 residues. The CDR3 spells CASRKQDTGNTIYF. For the CDR3, the DNA is TGTGCCAGCAGAAAACAGGATACTGGAAACACCATATATTTT.

A single count supports this clone. This chain uses TRBV13 with TRBJ1-2; 7 bases match TRBD1. Germline CDR1 PRHDT, CDR2 FYEKMQ (reference sequence). V was clipped by 3 bases and J by 6 bases; unmatched bases: 10. The CDR3 sequence is 15 residues long. The CDR3 nucleotides read TGTGCCAGCAGCTTCGGCGGCCTAACAGGGGATGGCTACACCTTC. Amino acids: CASSFGGLTGDGYTF.

The rearrangement links TRBV27 to TRBJ2-7, with D maybe TRBD1 (5 bases). Germline CDR1 is MNHEY and CDR2 is SMNVEV (reference sequence). This CDR3 is 15 amino acids long. V was clipped by 1 base and J by 5 bases, with 15 bases between them. This CDR3 is CASSLLGVLGNEQYF. CDR3 bases: TGTGCCAGCAGTTTATTAGGGGTCCTTGGGAACGAGCAGTACTTC.

The table lists this clone with a few counts. The chain employs TRBV9 and TRBJ2-7, with 7 bases that match TRBD1. Losses at the gene ends were 2 bases for V and 7 bases for J; bases not matched to a gene: 6. The CDR3 runs 13 residues. From germline, CDR1 is SGDLS and CDR2 YYNGEE. This CDR3 is CASSVEGGREQYF. The CDR3 DNA is TGTGCCAGCAGCGTTGAAGGGGGCCGGGAGCAGTACTTC.

V usage is TRBV2 and J usage is TRBJ2-7; TRBD1 matches at 7 bases. CDR3 length: 14 amino acids. CDR1 is SNHLY and CDR2 is FYNNEI in the germline V gene. The V and J ends lost 7 bases and 0 bases, in that order; junction bases with no gene match: 6. CDR3 loop: CASTEDRFSYEQYF. The CDR3, as DNA: TGTGCCAGCACCGAGGACAGGTTCTCCTACGAGCAGTACTTC.

There are a few counts of this clone. V and J are TRBV10-3 and TRBJ1-1, with a tentative D call TRBD1 (5 bases). The V gene's germline CDR1 is ENHRY and CDR2 SYGVKD. Trimming stripped 8 bases from V and 1 base from J, with 11 bases between. The CDR3 contains 13 residues. CDR3 in amino acids: CAISQQANTEAFF. CDR3 nucleotides: TGTGCCATCTCCCAACAGGCGAACACTGAAGCTTTCTTT.

The chain joins TRBV2 to TRBJ2-7; the D is unclear. Trimming stripped 7 bases from V and 1 base from J, with 5 bases between. Germline-derived CDR1 and CDR2 are SNHLY and FYNNEI. This CDR3 is built from 11 residues. CDR3 loop: CASTSSYEQYF. Written as DNA, the CDR3 is TGTGCCAGCACCAGTTCCTACGAGCAGTACTTC.

The CDR3 bases are TGTGCCAGCAGTCCCCGGACAGTTATTGGAAACACCATATATTTT. Its translation is CASSPRTVIGNTIYF. This rearrangement joins TRBV6-5 to TRBJ1-3; tentative D call: TRBD1 (6 bases). The CDR3 loop spans 15 amino acids. The germline V gene encodes CDR1 MNHEY and CDR2 SVGAGI. Trimming cost V 5 bases and J 3 bases, with 14 bases left between them.

The chain is built from TRBV11-2 and TRBJ2-1; 9 bases fit TRBD2. The CDR3 runs 15 residues. Germline assignment: CDR1 SGHAT and CDR2 FQNNGV. V gave up 3 bases and J gave up 3 bases; unmatched junction bases: 3. CDR3 protein: CASSFGLAHYNEQFF. As DNA, the CDR3 is TGTGCCAGCAGCTTCGGACTAGCGCACTACAATGAGCAGTTCTTC.

The rearrangement joins TRBV21-1 to TRBJ2-1; TRBD1 was called by the table and not checked on the DNA. TRBV21-1 is noted as a pseudogene. The CDR3 is 18 residues long. The CDR3 loop reads CASSSYRDRGSSNNEQFF. DNA for the CDR3: TGTGCCAGCAGCTCTTATAGGGACAGGGGAAGCTCAAACAATGAGCAGTTCTTC.

The chain joins TRBV12-5 to TRBJ2-7, with D possibly matching TRBD2 (5 bases). This CDR3 region has 16 residues. The germline V gene encodes CDR1 LGHNT and CDR2 FRNRAP. Trimming stripped 0 bases from V and 2 bases from J, with 14 bases between. CDR3 sequence: CASGLVLGQATYEQYF. CDR3 sequence (DNA): TGTGCTAGTGGTTTGGTACTAGGGCAGGCGACCTACGAGCAGTACTTC.

The chain carries TRBV5-4 and TRBJ2-2, with 8 bases fitting TRBD2. Losses at the gene ends were 3 bases for V and 5 bases for J; bases not matched to a gene: 9. This CDR3 contains 16 residues. The V gene's germline CDR1 is SGHNT and CDR2 YYREEE (reference sequence). The CDR3 nucleotides read TGTGCCAGCAGCTGGAAGCGGGAGATAAGTACCGGGGAGCTGTTTTTT. Translated: CASSWKREISTGELFF.

The chain employs TRBV7-9 and TRBJ1-1; no firm D call. Trimming removed 4 bases from V and 10 bases from J, with 10 bases in between. The CDR3 consists of 11 residues. Looked up from germline, CDR1 is SEHNR and CDR2 is FQNEAQ (reference sequence). The CDR3 loop is CASSYGRGAFF. The CDR3 DNA follows: TGTGCCAGCAGCTACGGGCGGGGAGCTTTCTTT.

This clone was found a few times. The gene calls are TRBV19 and TRBJ1-2; D might be TRBD1 (6 bases). The CDR3 has 16 amino acids. The V gene's germline CDR1 is LNHDA and CDR2 SQIVND (reference sequence). Deletions cut 7 bases from V and 0 bases from J, with 18 bases between. The CDR3 nucleotides are TGTGCCAGTAAGGACAGCGTCCGTCGTTCTAACTATGGCTACACCTTC. Its translation: CASKDSVRRSNYGYTF.

CDR3 protein: CASRLKGTSGRAVSYEQYF. As DNA, the CDR3 is TGTGCCAGCAGACTCAAAGGGACTAGCGGGAGGGCCGTTTCCTACGAGCAGTACTTC. This rearrangement joins TRBV7-2 to TRBJ2-7; TRBD2 aligns across 16 bases. The junction had 12 bases not matched to a gene; V was cut back by 6 bases and J by 1 base. The CDR3 runs 19 residues. CDR1 is SGHTA, CDR2 FQGNSA, per germline.

As concerns this clone: The junction departs from the called germline gene at one end, perhaps through a read error. The chain has TRBV6-5 and TRBJ1-1; a possible D gene is TRBD1 (5 bases). Germline CDR1 and CDR2: MNHEY and SVGAGI. The CDR3 sequence is 14 residues long. The chain's CDR3 is CASSQDSLNSEAFF. The CDR3 DNA follows: TGTGCCAGCAGCCAAGACAGCTTGAACTCTGAAGCTTTCTTT.

The V gene is TRBV19, the J gene TRBJ1-3; D gene unclear. The CDR3 covers 14 residues. Trimming shortened V by 2 bases and J by 0 bases, and 5 bases separated the two germline ends. The germline gives CDR1 LNHDA, CDR2 SQIVND (reference sequence). The CDR3 sequence is CASSIPYSGNTIYF. The CDR3 DNA reads as TGTGCCAGTAGTATACCCTACTCTGGAAACACCATATATTTT.

This chain joins TRBV7-2 and TRBJ2-7; 8 positions match TRBD1. The CDR3 spans 15 residues. Per germline, CDR1 SGHTA and CDR2 FQGNSA. J was trimmed by 5 bases and V by 5 bases; bases with no gene match: 11. This CDR3 reads CASSPWTGSSNEQYF. The DNA for the CDR3 is TGTGCCAGCAGCCCCTGGACAGGGTCGTCTAACGAGCAGTACTTC.

The genes are TRBV29-1 and TRBJ2-1, with 9 bases lining up with TRBD2. The CDR3 totals 15 residues. Looked up from germline, CDR1 is SQVTM and CDR2 is ANQGSEA. With V trimmed by 2 bases and J by 6 bases, 8 bases remained unmatched. For the CDR3, the DNA is TGCAGCGTTGAAACGAGCCGCGGGGGGGGCAATGAGCAGTTCTTC. Its translation: CSVETSRGGGNEQFF.